Listed here is a single T cell receptor (beta chain). What it recognizes is unknown. The study ran its PCR with 60 Vbeta and 13 Jbeta primers. This table comes from immunoSEQ multiplex PCR, and its TCRdb copy is limited to in-frame clones, with some not included. The sample consists of about 120,000 clones, roughly 69% of them appearing once. This entry belongs to a study of cytomegalovirus exposure and HLA in healthy donors. Study-level results: As immune exposure information, only CMV serostatus was available. Listed as cytomegalovirus-associated were roughly 180 TCR beta chains. In an earlier analysis, productive rearrangement rates for most beta V segments clustered near 87% or 30%.

The CDR3 is made up of 16 amino acids. The V gene's germline CDR1 is SQVTM and CDR2 ANQGSEA. Trimming took 1 base from V and 2 from J, leaving 16 bases between them. What was sequenced was PBMCs. The genes are TRBV29-1 and TRBJ2-3; the D gene is possibly TRBD1 (6 bases). The source is a human donor in good health. The CDR3 bases are TGCAGCGTTGAAGGAGTGTGGACAGCCCTCACAGATACGCAGTATTTT. This gives the protein CSVEGVWTALTDTQYF.